This passage covers 10 T cell receptor beta chains from one sample sequenced in a study of blood T cell repertoires in COVID-19. Sequenced by immunoSEQ multiplex PCR; TCRdb stores in-frame clones only, minus some. The profile shows around 260,000 clones, around 82% of them singletons. Material: peripheral blood. Source of these receptors: a human donor with COVID-19, enrolled during active disease. The donor label of this sample is uncertain.

The CDR3 loop is CASTYGLAGAGEQYF. The CDR3 region has the DNA TGTGCCAGCACCTACGGGCTAGCGGGAGCGGGCGAGCAGTACTTC. The rearrangement links TRBV5-4 to TRBJ2-7, with 10 nucleotides matching TRBD2. Unmatched junction bases numbered 12, after V lost 6 bases and J lost 6 bases. There are 15 residues in the CDR3. Germline loops: CDR1 SGHNT, CDR2 YYREEE (reference sequence).

The chain combines TRBV19 with TRBJ2-3; 8 bases align to TRBD2. The germline CDR1 and CDR2 sequences are LNHDA and SQIVND (reference sequence). This CDR3 region has 16 residues. With V trimmed by 2 bases and J by 3 bases, 7 bases remained unmatched. CDR3 protein: CASSIPTSVRTDTQYF. CDR3 DNA sequence: TGTGCCAGTAGTATACCGACTAGCGTGAGGACAGATACGCAGTATTTT.

The rearrangement joins TRBV11-3 to TRBJ1-1; no clear D gene. Germline CDR1 is SGHNT and CDR2 is YENEEA. The CDR3 runs to 13 residues. The germline V and J ends were trimmed by 1 base and 1 base, with 4 bases remaining between them. The chain's CDR3 is CASSLGQNTEAFF. CDR3 in DNA: TGTGCCAGCAGCTTAGGACAGAACACTGAAGCTTTCTTT.

V is TRBV11-3 and J is TRBJ2-6; 7 bases agree with TRBD2. Germline CDR1 is SGHNT and CDR2 is YENEEA. J lost 0 bases, V lost 5 bases, and 4 bases had no gene match. CDR3 length: 16 residues. CDR3 bases: TGTGCCAGCAGCCGCTGGGGGGGCTCTGGGGCCAACGTCCTGACTTTC. Its translation: CASSRWGGSGANVLTF.

Regarding this clone: Germline and junction disagree at one end, which may indicate a read error. V usage is TRBV2 and J usage is TRBJ2-7; D is uncertain. This CDR3 region has 14 residues. Per germline, CDR1 SNHLY and CDR2 FYNNEI. DNA for the CDR3: TGTGCCAGCAGGGAAGAAGGCGGCTCCTACGAGCAGTACTTC. Its translation is CASREEGGSYEQYF.

The chain carries TRBV5-4 and TRBJ2-5; 9 positions agree with TRBD2. CDR1 and CDR2 from the germline V gene are SGHNT and YYREEE (reference sequence). The CDR3 runs 17 residues. Trimming at V came to 0 bases and at J to 2 bases, leaving 8 bases not matched to a gene. CDR3 amino acids: CASSLDGLAGTQETQYF. In nucleotides, the CDR3 is TGTGCCAGCAGCTTGGACGGGCTAGCGGGGACTCAAGAGACCCAGTACTTC.

The rearrangement uses TRBV29-1 and TRBJ1-1; D gene uncertain. Germline V gives CDR1 SQVTM, CDR2 ANQGSEA. The CDR3 totals 15 residues. V shed 1 base and J shed 3 bases, with 15 bases lying between them. The CDR3 protein is CSVEANTGRDTEAFF. In DNA, the CDR3 is TGCAGCGTTGAAGCAAACACGGGTCGGGACACTGAAGCTTTCTTT.

In DNA form, the CDR3 reads TGTGCCAGCAGTGATCGGGACAGGGTCAGGGAGCAGTACTTC. Protein product: CASSDRDRVREQYF. The rearrangement links TRBV6-2 or TRBV6-3 to TRBJ2-7; 9 bases match TRBD1. This CDR3 contains 14 residues. CDR1 is MNHEY, CDR2 SVGEGT, per germline. V lost 5 bases, J lost 7 bases, and 9 bases stayed unmatched.

The chain recombines TRBV6-5 with TRBJ2-6, with 7 bases matching TRBD1. This CDR3 is built from 15 residues. The trim removed 7 bases at V and 3 bases at J, leaving 6 bases unmatched. Germline CDR1 MNHEY, CDR2 SVGAGI. The CDR3 DNA sequence: TGTGCCAGCACTATAAGGGGGCTTGGGGCCAACGTCCTGACTTTC. This codes for CASTIRGLGANVLTF.

V usage is TRBV28 and J usage is TRBJ1-1; tentative D call: TRBD1 (5 bases). From germline, CDR1 is MDHEN and CDR2 SYDVKM. The CDR3 has 16 residues. The ends were cut back, 6 bases at V and 1 base at J, with 18 bases in the middle. The CDR3 bases are TGTGCCAGCAGCTACCCCGGCACAGGTGGGAACACTGAAGCTTTCTTT. It codes for CASSYPGTGGNTEAFF.